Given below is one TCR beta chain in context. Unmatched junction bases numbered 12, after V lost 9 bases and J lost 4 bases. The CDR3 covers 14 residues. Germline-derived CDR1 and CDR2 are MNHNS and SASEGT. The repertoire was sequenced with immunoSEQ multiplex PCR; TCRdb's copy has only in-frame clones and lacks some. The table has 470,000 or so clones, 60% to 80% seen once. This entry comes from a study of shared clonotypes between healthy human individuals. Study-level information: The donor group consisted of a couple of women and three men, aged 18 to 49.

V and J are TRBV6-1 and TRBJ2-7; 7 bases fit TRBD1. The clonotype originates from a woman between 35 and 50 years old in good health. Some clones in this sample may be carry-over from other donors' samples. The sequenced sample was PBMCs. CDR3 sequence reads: CASEDRFVPYEQYF. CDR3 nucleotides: TGTGCCAGTGAGGACAGGTTTGTTCCATACGAGCAGTACTTC.